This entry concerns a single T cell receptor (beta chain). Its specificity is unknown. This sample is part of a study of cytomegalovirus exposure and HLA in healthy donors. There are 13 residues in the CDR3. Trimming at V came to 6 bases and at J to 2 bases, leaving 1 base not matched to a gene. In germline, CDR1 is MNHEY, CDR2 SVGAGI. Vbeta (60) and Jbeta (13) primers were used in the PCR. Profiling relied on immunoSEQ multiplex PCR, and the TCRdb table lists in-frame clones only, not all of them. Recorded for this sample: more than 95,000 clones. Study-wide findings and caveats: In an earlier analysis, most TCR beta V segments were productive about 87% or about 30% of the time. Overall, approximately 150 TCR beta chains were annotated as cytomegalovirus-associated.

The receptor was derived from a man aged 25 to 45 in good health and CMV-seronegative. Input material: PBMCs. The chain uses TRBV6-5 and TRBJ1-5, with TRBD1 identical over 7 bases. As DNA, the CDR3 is TGTGCCAGCAGCGACAGGGGCAATCAGCCCCAGCATTTT. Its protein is CASSDRGNQPQHF.